The clone carrying this T cell receptor (beta chain) was seen ten or more times. One junction end does not reproduce the germline sequence, and a read error may be involved. This entry comes from a study of early T cells in non-severe SARS-CoV-2 infection. Germline CDR1 reads SGHTA; CDR2 reads FQGTGA. This CDR3 region has 18 residues. Via MiXCR, TCRdb re-called the 5' RACE reads, giving one row per CDR3 protein. This table holds 45,000 to 75,000 distinct CDR3 sequences, just under 9% found once. The sequence was obtained from an adult who was a healthcare worker with PCR-confirmed SARS-CoV-2 infection or an uninfected control (not recorded which). The chain employs TRBV7-3 and TRBJ2-2, with 12 nucleotides matching TRBD2. The sample was whole blood. The CDR3 here is CASSTRTSGAANTGDLFF. The CDR3, as DNA: TGTGCCAGCAGCACCCGGACTAGCGGGGCCGCGAACACCGGGGACCTGTTTTTT.